The rows below give T cell receptor beta chains drawn from one sample of a study of blood T cell repertoires in COVID-19. Assay: immunoSEQ multiplex PCR; the TCRdb copy retains only in-frame clones and omits some. The sample includes about 220,000 clones, 75% to 85% of them seen just once. Sequenced sample: peripheral blood. These receptors were collected from a woman aged 70 to 79 with COVID-19, enrolled during active disease. The CDR3 runs from the conserved cysteine through the conserved F or W. D genes are given only for firm matches. The listing skips clone size in some rows; elsewhere it reads once, few, many or a size class.

TRBV28	.	TRBJ1-2	TRBD1	TGTGCCAGCAGTTTCTCAGGGGGCAGTCTCGATGGCTACACCTTC	CASSFSGGSLDGYTF
TRBV10-3	.	TRBJ2-1	TRBD2	TGTGCCATCAGTGCGGGGGGACTACACTTGAATGAGCAGTTCTTC	CAISAGGLHLNEQFF
TRBV18	.	TRBJ1-2	.	TGTGCCAGCTCCCAATCAGAGGACTATGGCTACACCTTC	CASSQSEDYGYTF
TRBV5-4	.	TRBJ2-3	TRBD2	TGTGCCAGCAGCTTTAGACTAGCGGGAGTGGGAGATACGCAGTATTTT	CASSFRLAGVGDTQYF
TRBV29-1	.	TRBJ2-1	.	TGCAGCGTTGACCGGGGTTCCTCCTACAATGAGCAGTTCTTC	CSVDRGSSYNEQFF
TRBV7-9	.	TRBJ1-3	TRBD1	TGTGCCAGCAGCCCAGACAGGGGTGCTGGAAACACCATATATTTT	CASSPDRGAGNTIYF
TRBV7-2	.	TRBJ1-5	.	TGTGCCAGCAGCTTCAGAGGGATCAATCAGCCCCAGCATTTT	CASSFRGINQPQHF
TRBV24-1	few	TRBJ2-2	.	TGTGCCACCAGTGATCCCCGGACAGCCACCGGGGAGCTGTTTTTT	CATSDPRTATGELFF
TRBV27	.	TRBJ2-1	.	TGTGCCAGCAGTTTTGGTAGCGGAAATATAAATGAGCAGTTCTTC	CASSFGSGNINEQFF
TRBV5-1	.	TRBJ1-1	TRBD1	TGCGCCAGCAGCAGTACAGGGGGCTACACCACTGAAGCTTTCTTT	CASSSTGGYTTEAFF
TRBV28	.	TRBJ1-1	TRBD1	TGTGCCGGGCAGGGGCAGGGGGGCACTGAAGCTTTCTTT	CAGQGQGGTEAFF
TRBV25-1	.	TRBJ1-4	TRBD1	TGTGCCAGCAGTGAATGGGCAGGGGGGAAAAAACTGTTTTTT	CASSEWAGGKKLFF
TRBV27	.	TRBJ2-7	.	TGTGCCAGCAGCCGGGTTAAATCCGGCTCCTACGAGCAGTACTTC	CASSRVKSGSYEQYF
TRBV28	.	TRBJ1-3	.	TGTGCCAGCAGTTTACAGGGGTCCCCCATTTCTGGAAACACCATATATTTT	CASSLQGSPISGNTIYF
TRBV7-9	.	TRBJ1-1	TRBD1	TGTGCCAGCAGCGGCAGGGGGTTGGACACTGAAGCTTTCTTT	CASSGRGLDTEAFF
TRBV28	.	TRBJ1-2	.	TGTGCCACCCCTAGAAGGGGTGGCTATGGCTACACCTTC	CATPRRGGYGYTF
TRBV4-3	few	TRBJ1-4	.	TGCGCCAGCAGCCAAGATAGACAGTCTAATGAAAAACTGTTTTTT	CASSQDRQSNEKLFF
TRBV24-1	.	TRBJ2-5	TRBD1	TGTGCCACCAGTGATGACAGGGTAGACCAAGAGACCCAGTACTTC	CATSDDRVDQETQYF
TRBV18	once	TRBJ2-3	.	TGTGCCAGCTCACCGTCTCGCGGGGCAGATACGCAGTATTTT	CASSPSRGADTQYF
TRBV9	.	TRBJ1-3	TRBD1	TGTGCCAGCAGCCCCGACAGGGGCTCTGGAAACACCATATATTTT	CASSPDRGSGNTIYF
TRBV10-3	few	TRBJ2-2	.	TGTGCCTCCACACAGGGTCTTCCCGGGGAGCTGTTTTTT	CASTQGLPGELFF
TRBV3-1/TRBV3-2	.	TRBJ2-7	TRBD1	TGTGCCAGCAGCCAGGACAGGGATAGGGAGCAGTACTTC	CASSQDRDREQYF
TRBV3-1/TRBV3-2	.	TRBJ1-1	.	TGTGCCAGCAGCCCGAACACCCCTATAACAGGGATGAAAGCTTTCTTT	CASSPNTPITGMKAFF
TRBV28	.	TRBJ1-5	TRBD1	TGTGCCAGCACCGGGACAGGGGGCGCAAATAGCAATCAGCCCCAGCATTTT	CASTGTGGANSNQPQHF
TRBV5-4	.	TRBJ1-1	TRBD1	TGTGCCAGCAGCACAGACAGGGGAGGTGAAGCTTTCTTT	CASSTDRGGEAFF
TRBV7-9	.	TRBJ1-4	.	TGTGCCAGCAGCTTAGCCGAGGCACTCGGGAAGAATGAAAAACTGTTTTTT	CASSLAEALGKNEKLFF